Below, 20 T cell receptor beta chains from the same sample are listed, as sequenced in a study of untreated major depressive disorder. Only in-frame clones appear in the TCRdb table, and some are missing; sequencing was by immunoSEQ multiplex PCR. The sample contains 15,000 to 20,000 clones, around 85% of which appear only once. Sequenced sample: CD4+ T cells from PBMCs. The receptors come from a woman aged 25 to 39 in good health.

The genes are TRBV7-2 and TRBJ2-7; D ambiguous. The CDR3 contains 14 residues. Germline-derived CDR1 and CDR2 are SGHTA and FQGNSA. V was cut by 2 bases and J by 2 bases, with 10 bases left in between. The CDR3 coding sequence is TGTGCCAGCAGCTTAATTGGGCAGACCTACGAGCAGTACTTC. Its translation is CASSLIGQTYEQYF.

This clone has just one count. The V call is TRBV28, the J call TRBJ1-2; perhaps TRBD1 as D (5 bases). The V end was cut by 3 bases, the J end by 1 base, with 15 bases between. The CDR3 runs to 16 residues. Germline assignment: CDR1 MDHEN and CDR2 SYDVKM. The CDR3 DNA sequence: TGTGCCAGCAGTTTGGCGGGACGGGGATATAACTATGGCTACACCTTC. Protein: CASSLAGRGYNYGYTF.

This clone was seen a few times. The rearrangement uses TRBV6-5 and TRBJ1-2, with D unclear. Germline assignment: CDR1 MNHEY and CDR2 SVGAGI. Between the trimmed V and J ends, which lost 5 bases and 6 bases, there was a span of 13 bases. This CDR3 is 13 amino acids long. CDR3 sequence reads: CASSPPQGHGYTF. The CDR3 nucleotides read TGTGCCAGCAGTCCCCCCCAAGGGCATGGCTACACCTTC.

The chain combines TRBV6-6 with TRBJ2-7; a possible D gene is TRBD2 (6 bases). Germline values: CDR1 MNHNY, CDR2 SVGAGI (reference sequence). Trimming took 4 bases from V and 7 from J, leaving 17 bases between them. The CDR3 loop spans 14 amino acids. The CDR3 region has the DNA TGTGCCAGCAGTTCCCCCGGCGGGACCTGGGAGCAGTACTTC. This codes for CASSSPGGTWEQYF.

The chain links TRBV4-2 to TRBJ1-2, with D perhaps TRBD1 (6 bases). V was shortened by 1 base and J by 6 bases, with 15 bases between the two germline ends. Germline V CDR1 and CDR2: LGHNA, YNFKEQ. CDR3 length: 15 amino acids. For the CDR3, the DNA is TGTGCCAGCAGCCAAGTGGGGGCTGGGATGGATGGCTACACCTTC. The encoded protein is CASSQVGAGMDGYTF.

The chain combines TRBV14 with TRBJ2-1; 9 positions agree with TRBD1. V lost 4 bases to trimming and J lost 5 bases; unmatched junction nucleotides: 9. The V gene's germline CDR1 is SGHDN and CDR2 FVKESK. The CDR3 consists of 16 residues. CDR3 DNA sequence: TGTGCCAGCAGCCGAAACAGGGGGCTTCGGAACAATGAGCAGTTCTTC. It is translated as CASSRNRGLRNNEQFF.

The J gene is TRBJ2-5, the V gene TRBV7-9; D unclear. Trimming shortened V by 1 base and J by 1 base, and 4 bases separated the two germline ends. Per the germline V gene, CDR1 is SEHNR and CDR2 is FQNEAQ (reference sequence). This CDR3 has 13 residues. CDR3 DNA sequence: TGTGCCAGCAGCTTAGACAGCCAAGAGACCCAGTACTTC. Its protein product is CASSLDSQETQYF.

The chain is built from TRBV11-3 and TRBJ2-7, with 7 bases identical to TRBD2. CDR3 length: 14 amino acids. J gave up 5 bases and V 5 bases, and 9 bases lay outside the gene matches. Germline CDR1 is SGHNT and CDR2 is YENEEA. The CDR3 spells CASSPRQGGNEQYF. CDR3 coding DNA: TGTGCCAGCAGCCCACGGCAGGGAGGGAACGAGCAGTACTTC. Complete variable domain (other parts from reference TRBV11-3 and TRBJ2-7): EAGVVQSPRYKIIEKKQPVAFWCNPISGHNTLYWYLQNLGQGPELLIRYENEEAVDDSQLPKDRFSAERLKGVDSTLKIQPAELGDSAVYLCASSPRQGGNEQYFGPGTRLTVT.

The J gene is TRBJ2-3, the V gene TRBV25-1; a weak D match, TRBD1 (6 bases). CDR1 and CDR2 (germline): MGHDK, SYGVNS. The CDR3 covers 14 residues. V was cut by 6 bases and J by 0 bases, with 10 bases left in between. The CDR3 bases are TGTGCCAGCAGAACCGGGACAAGCACAGATACGCAGTATTTT. This translates into CASRTGTSTDTQYF.

This chain connects TRBV27 to TRBJ2-7; 8 nucleotides match TRBD1. The CDR3 has 15 amino acids. Germline trimming cut 2 bases from V and 3 bases from J; bases unmatched to any gene: 6. CDR1 and CDR2 from the germline V gene are MNHEY and SMNVEV (reference sequence). The CDR3 region has the DNA TGTGCCAGCAGTTTAGATGGCAGGGGGCGCTACGAGCAGTACTTC. Translating gives CASSLDGRGRYEQYF.

This clone was found a few times. V is TRBV28 and J is TRBJ2-7, with D possibly being TRBD1 or TRBD2 (7 bases each). V lost 6 bases and J lost 7, with 13 bases in between. The CDR3 is 12 residues long. Germline V gene data show CDR1 as MDHEN and CDR2 as SYDVKM. CDR3 sequence: CASSPGGGEQYF. As DNA, the CDR3 is TGTGCCAGCAGCCCAGGGGGGGGAGAGCAGTACTTC.

The chain recombines TRBV7-2 with TRBJ1-5; possible D gene TRBD1, 6 bases. Germline loops: CDR1 SGHTA, CDR2 FQGNSA. The V end was cut by 5 bases, the J end by 4 bases, with 9 bases between. The CDR3 covers 13 residues. CDR3 sequence reads: CASSLRGNQPQHF. CDR3 in DNA: TGTGCCAGCAGCCTTAGGGGGAATCAGCCCCAGCATTTT.

This sequence joins TRBV5-4 and TRBJ1-2; TRBD1 agrees at 8 bases. V lost 4 bases and J lost 2; bases outside the gene matches: 1. Germline loops: CDR1 SGHNT, CDR2 YYREEE (reference sequence). This CDR3 has 13 residues. The CDR3 sequence is CASSGQGNYGYTF. In DNA form, the CDR3 reads TGTGCCAGCAGCGGACAGGGAAACTATGGCTACACCTTC. Full variable domain (missing parts from reference TRBV5-4 and TRBJ1-2): ETGVTQSPTHLIKTRGQQVTLRCSSQSGHNTVSWYQQALGQGPQFIFQYYREEENGRGNFPPRFSGLQFPNYSSELNVNALELDDSALYLCASSGQGNYGYTFGSGTRLTVV.

The chain combines TRBV5-6 with TRBJ2-5, with TRBD2 identical over 13 bases. The J call may be wrong; the DNA end is better matched by TRBJ2-7. In germline, CDR1 is SGHDT, CDR2 YYEEEE. CDR3 length: 15 residues. The CDR3 DNA is TGTGCCAGCAGCACGGGACTAGCGGGGAGATACGAGCAGTACTTC. Its translation: CASSTGLAGRYEQYF.

The chain uses TRBV2 and TRBJ2-7; D possibly matches TRBD1 or TRBD2 (5 bases each). The germline V gene encodes CDR1 SNHLY and CDR2 FYNNEI. This CDR3 has 13 amino acids. The germline V and J ends were trimmed by 5 bases and 7 bases, with 15 bases remaining between them. CDR3 amino acids: CASSRDGGGEQYF. The CDR3 DNA reads as TGTGCCAGCAGTAGGGACGGTGGTGGAGAGCAGTACTTC.

The chain has TRBV28 and TRBJ1-2; D call uncertain. The V and J ends lost 6 bases and 8 bases respectively, with 7 bases between them. CDR3 length equals 10 residues. Germline values: CDR1 MDHEN, CDR2 SYDVKM. DNA for the CDR3: TGTGCCAGCAGGTCAAGCGGCTACACCTTC. It is translated as CASRSSGYTF.

The J gene is TRBJ2-1, the V gene TRBV20-1; D is unclear. CDR3 length: 10 residues. V was trimmed by 6 bases and J by 6 bases, leaving 6 bases between them. Germline lookup yields CDR1 DFQATT and CDR2 SNEGSKA (reference sequence). The CDR3 coding sequence is TGCAGTGCGGTGGCCAATGAGCAGTTCTTC. It encodes CSAVANEQFF.

This rearrangement joins TRBV30 to TRBJ1-1, with D perhaps matching TRBD1 (6 bases). Trimming shortened V by 1 base and J by 2 bases, and 14 bases separated the two germline ends. The CDR3 has 15 amino acids. Germline assignment: CDR1 GTSNPN and CDR2 SVGIG (reference sequence). This CDR3 is CAWSDPLDRNTEAFF. In DNA form, the CDR3 reads TGTGCCTGGAGTGACCCTCTGGACAGAAACACTGAAGCTTTCTTT.

This chain joins TRBV5-6 and TRBJ1-1; TRBD1 agrees at 11 bases. The CDR3 is made up of 16 amino acids. The germline V gene has CDR1 SGHDT and CDR2 YYEEEE. V trimming: 5 bases; J trimming: 3 bases; junction bases outside the gene matches: 9. CDR3 sequence reads: CASRRGQGAMDTEAFF. In DNA, the CDR3 is TGTGCCAGCAGACGAGGACAGGGGGCGATGGACACTGAAGCTTTCTTT.

This clone was picked up one time. V usage is TRBV15 and J usage is TRBJ2-5; unclear D gene. The CDR3 has 12 residues. Germline V gene lookup returns CDR1 LNHNV and CDR2 YYDKDF (reference sequence). The V end lost 2 bases, the J end lost 2 bases, and 3 bases lay between the germline ends. Here the CDR3 DNA reads TGTGCCACCAGCAGACAGCAAGAGACCCAGTACTTC. Translation: CATSRQQETQYF. Variable domain in full (rest from reference TRBV15 and TRBJ2-5): DAMVIQNPRYQVTQFGKPVTLSCSQTLNHNVMYWYQQKSSQAPKLLFHYYDKDFNNEADTPDNFQSRRPNTSFCFLDIRSPGLGDTAMYLCATSRQQETQYFGPGTRLLVL.